The 8 T cell receptor beta chains given below trace back to one sample, sequenced in a study of T cells in Graves' hyperthyroidism and ophthalmopathy. There were TCR beta CDR3 regions amplified from RNA transcripts. During a first-round RT-PCR of the TCR CDR3, the HTBI primer set was used. TCRdb fed the multiplex PCR reads into MiXCR, producing one record per CDR3 protein. The profile covers under 600,000 distinct CDR3 sequences, with approximately 15% appearing a single time and under 3.5% taken by the ten largest. Source material: blood. Source of these receptors: a woman in her forties with Graves' ophthalmopathy.

This clonotype was found many times. The chain carries TRBV28 and TRBJ1-1; no reliable D call. Germline V CDR1 and CDR2: MDHEN, SYDVKM. The V and J ends lost 1 base and 7 bases respectively, with 7 bases between them. This CDR3 is 12 amino acids long. For the CDR3, the DNA is TGTGCCAGCAGTTTATTTGAAATTGAAGCTTTCTTT. Translating it yields CASSLFEIEAFF. The full variable domain, in which reference TRBV28 and TRBJ1-1 provide the parts outside the CDR3, is DVKVTQSSRYLVKRTGEKVFLECVQDMDHENMFWYRQDPGLGLRLIYFSYDVKMKEKGDIPEGYSVSREKKERFSLILESASTNQTSMYLCASSLFEIEAFFGQGTRLTVV.

There are many counts of this clonotype. The CDR3 sequence: CASSGDRTNYGYTF. The DNA for the CDR3 is TGTGCCAGCAGTGGAGACAGGACAAACTATGGCTACACCTTC. V and J are TRBV6-1 and TRBJ1-2, with a weak D call TRBD1 (6 bases). V shed 4 bases and J shed 2 bases, with 11 bases lying between them. The CDR3 covers 14 residues. Germline CDR1 MNHNS, CDR2 SASEGT.

The chain combines TRBV7-2 with TRBJ1-1; D remains ambiguous. Germline V gene sequence: CDR1 SGHTA, CDR2 FQGNSA. The V end lost 6 bases, the J end lost 9 bases, and 29 bases lay between the germline ends. The CDR3 extends over 17 amino acids. The CDR3 loop is CASRSGVGPADRPQAFF. DNA of the CDR3: TGTGCCAGCAGATCCGGGGTGGGCCCCGCGGACCGCCCCCAAGCTTTCTTT.

This clonotype was picked up a small number of times. The chain recombines TRBV30 with TRBJ1-6, with D tentatively TRBD1 (5 bases). Per germline, CDR1 GTSNPN and CDR2 SVGIG (reference sequence). Deletions cut 1 base from V and 7 bases from J, with 11 bases between. The CDR3 covers 14 residues. This CDR3 is CAWSEGLGNSPLHF. CDR3 nucleotide sequence: TGTGCCTGGAGTGAGGGGCTGGGGAATTCACCCCTCCACTTT.

The CDR3 sequence is CASRLVGVWEQYF. For the CDR3, the DNA is TGTGCCAGCAGACTAGTAGGGGTCTGGGAGCAGTACTTC. The chain joins TRBV6-1 to TRBJ2-7; the D gene could be TRBD1 or TRBD2 (5 bases each). Trimming took 6 bases from V and 7 from J, leaving 16 bases between them. This CDR3 comprises 13 residues. Germline values: CDR1 MNHNS, CDR2 SASEGT.

This clonotype showed up just a few times. V is TRBV28 and J is TRBJ1-2, with TRBD1 identical over 9 bases. The junction had 8 bases not matched to a gene; V was cut back by 6 bases and J by 3 bases. This CDR3 is 15 amino acids long. The germline gives CDR1 MDHEN, CDR2 SYDVKM. CDR3 coding DNA: TGTGCCAGCAGCGATCCACAGGGGGCGTACTATGGCTACACCTTC. Translation: CASSDPQGAYYGYTF.

The table lists this clonotype with many counts. V and J are TRBV6-1 and TRBJ2-4; tentatively, D is TRBD1 or TRBD2 (5 bases each). This CDR3 is 15 amino acids long. Germline V gene data show CDR1 as MNHNS and CDR2 as SASEGT. Trimming took 4 bases from V and 3 from J, leaving 13 bases between them. CDR3 loop: CASSVGERVKNIQYF. The CDR3 DNA reads TGTGCCAGCAGTGTAGGGGAGCGAGTCAAAAACATTCAGTACTTC.

The chain combines TRBV20-1 with TRBJ2-1, with 7 nucleotides matching TRBD1. The CDR3 length is 15 residues. With V trimmed by 5 bases and J by 10 bases, 17 bases remained unmatched. CDR1 DFQATT and CDR2 SNEGSKA come from the germline V gene (reference sequence). DNA for the CDR3: TGCAGTGCTTCCTCCCCTAACAGGGGTAGGGGCGAGCAGTTCTTC. As protein: CSASSPNRGRGEQFF.